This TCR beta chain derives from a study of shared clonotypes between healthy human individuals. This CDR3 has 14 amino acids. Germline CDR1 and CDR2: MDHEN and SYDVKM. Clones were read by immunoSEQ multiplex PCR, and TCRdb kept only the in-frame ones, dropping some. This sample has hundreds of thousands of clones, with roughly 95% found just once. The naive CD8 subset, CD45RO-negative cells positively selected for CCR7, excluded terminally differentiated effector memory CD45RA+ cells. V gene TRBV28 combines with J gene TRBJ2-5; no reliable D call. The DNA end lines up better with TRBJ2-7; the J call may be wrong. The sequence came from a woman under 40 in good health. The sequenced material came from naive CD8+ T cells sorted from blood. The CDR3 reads CASSFSLLSHEQYF. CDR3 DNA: TGTGCCAGCAGTTTTTCCCTCCTTTCCCACGAGCAGTACTTC.